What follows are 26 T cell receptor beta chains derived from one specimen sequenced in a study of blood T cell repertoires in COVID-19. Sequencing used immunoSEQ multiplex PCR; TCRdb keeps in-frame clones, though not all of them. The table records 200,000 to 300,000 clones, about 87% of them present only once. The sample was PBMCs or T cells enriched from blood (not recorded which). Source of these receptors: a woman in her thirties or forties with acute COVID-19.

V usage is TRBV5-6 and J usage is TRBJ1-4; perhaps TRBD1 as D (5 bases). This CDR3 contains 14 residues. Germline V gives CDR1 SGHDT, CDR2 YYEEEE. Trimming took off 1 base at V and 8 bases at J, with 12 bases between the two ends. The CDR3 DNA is TGTGCCAGCAGCTTGCAGGGAGGCGAAGAAAAACTGTTTTTT. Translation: CASSLQGGEEKLFF.

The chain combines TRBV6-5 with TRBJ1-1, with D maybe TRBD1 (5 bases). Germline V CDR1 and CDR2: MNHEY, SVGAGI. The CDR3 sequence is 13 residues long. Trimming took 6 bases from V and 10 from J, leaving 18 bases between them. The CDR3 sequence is CASRVTRGVVAFF. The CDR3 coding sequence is TGTGCCAGCAGGGTGACGCGGGGGGTAGTAGCTTTCTTT.

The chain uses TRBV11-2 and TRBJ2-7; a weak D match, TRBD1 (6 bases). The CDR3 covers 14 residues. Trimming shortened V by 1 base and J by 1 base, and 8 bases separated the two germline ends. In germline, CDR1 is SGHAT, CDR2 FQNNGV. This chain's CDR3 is CASSLVTGSYEQYV. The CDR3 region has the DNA TGTGCCAGCAGCTTAGTCACAGGGTCCTACGAGCAGTACGTC.

As DNA, the CDR3 is TGTGCCAGCAGCTTATTGCGACAGAAGTACACAGATACGCAGTATTTT. It is translated as CASSLLRQKYTDTQYF. The gene calls are TRBV7-8 and TRBJ2-3; maybe TRBD1 (5 bases). The length of the CDR3 is 16 residues. The germline gives CDR1 SGHVS, CDR2 FQNEAQ. Trimming removed 2 bases from V and 2 bases from J, with 14 bases in between.

The CDR3 DNA reads TGTGCCAGCAGCTCGGGAGGGCCCTCCATCACAGATACGCAGTATTTT. Translation: CASSSGGPSITDTQYF. The chain uses TRBV5-4 and TRBJ2-3, with 8 bases lining up with TRBD2. CDR3 length: 16 amino acids. Per germline, CDR1 SGHNT and CDR2 YYREEE (reference sequence). The V and J ends lost 3 bases and 2 bases, in that order; junction bases with no gene match: 8.

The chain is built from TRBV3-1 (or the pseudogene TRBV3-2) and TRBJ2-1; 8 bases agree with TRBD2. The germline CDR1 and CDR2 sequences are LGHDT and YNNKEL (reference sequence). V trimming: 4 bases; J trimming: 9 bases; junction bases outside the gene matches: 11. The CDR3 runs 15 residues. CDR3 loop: CASSLLGTRWSEQFF. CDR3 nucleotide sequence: TGTGCCAGCAGCCTTCTTGGGACTAGGTGGAGTGAGCAGTTCTTC.

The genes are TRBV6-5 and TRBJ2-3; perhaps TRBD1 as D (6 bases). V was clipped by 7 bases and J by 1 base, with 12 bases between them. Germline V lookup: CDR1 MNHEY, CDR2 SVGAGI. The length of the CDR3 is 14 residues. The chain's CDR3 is CASKTGYRTDTQYF. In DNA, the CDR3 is TGTGCCAGCAAGACAGGCTATCGCACAGATACGCAGTATTTT.

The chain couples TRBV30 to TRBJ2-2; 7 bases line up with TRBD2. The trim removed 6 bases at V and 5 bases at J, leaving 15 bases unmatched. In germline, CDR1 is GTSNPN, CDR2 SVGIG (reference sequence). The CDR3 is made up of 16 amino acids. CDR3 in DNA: TGTGCCTGCCGGGATGCGGCGGGAGATGAGACCGGGGAGCTGTTTTTT. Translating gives CACRDAAGDETGELFF.

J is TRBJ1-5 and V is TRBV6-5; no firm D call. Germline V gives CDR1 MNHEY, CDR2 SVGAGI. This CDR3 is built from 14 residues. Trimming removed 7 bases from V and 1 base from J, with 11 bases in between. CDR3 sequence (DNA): TGTGCCAGCATCGAAAGCGACAGCAATCAGCCCCAGCATTTT. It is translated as CASIESDSNQPQHF.

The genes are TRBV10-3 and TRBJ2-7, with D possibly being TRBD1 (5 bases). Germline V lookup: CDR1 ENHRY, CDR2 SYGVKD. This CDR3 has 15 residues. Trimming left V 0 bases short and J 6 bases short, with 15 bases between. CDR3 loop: CAISESRQGLPEQYF. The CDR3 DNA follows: TGTGCCATCAGTGAGTCCCGGCAGGGTCTCCCCGAGCAGTACTTC.

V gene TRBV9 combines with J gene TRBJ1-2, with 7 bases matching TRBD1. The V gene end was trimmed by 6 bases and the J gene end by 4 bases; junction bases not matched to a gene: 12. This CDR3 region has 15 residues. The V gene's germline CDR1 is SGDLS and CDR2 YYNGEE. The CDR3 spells CASNRVRTGGYGYTF. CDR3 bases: TGTGCCAGCAATAGGGTGAGGACAGGCGGCTATGGCTACACCTTC.

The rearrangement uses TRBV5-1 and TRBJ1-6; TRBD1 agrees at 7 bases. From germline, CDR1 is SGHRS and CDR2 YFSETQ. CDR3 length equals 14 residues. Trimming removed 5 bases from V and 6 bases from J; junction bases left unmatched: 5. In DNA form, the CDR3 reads TGCGCCAGCAGGGGGACAGCCCTTAATTCACCCCTCCACTTT. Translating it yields CASRGTALNSPLHF.

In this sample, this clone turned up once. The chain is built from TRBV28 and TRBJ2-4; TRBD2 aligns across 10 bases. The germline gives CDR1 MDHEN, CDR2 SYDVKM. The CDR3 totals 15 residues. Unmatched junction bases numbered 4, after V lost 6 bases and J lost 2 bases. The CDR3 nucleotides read TGTGCCAGCAGCGGGACTAGCGCCACCAAAAACATTCAGTACTTC. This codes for CASSGTSATKNIQYF.

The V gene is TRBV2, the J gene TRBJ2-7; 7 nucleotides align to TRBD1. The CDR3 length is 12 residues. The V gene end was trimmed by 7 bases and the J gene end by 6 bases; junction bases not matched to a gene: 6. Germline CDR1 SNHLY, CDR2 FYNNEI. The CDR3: CASKGTAFEQYV. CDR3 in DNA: TGTGCCAGCAAGGGGACAGCCTTCGAGCAGTACGTC.

Written as DNA, the CDR3 is TGTGCCCAGCAGGGAACTAGCGGGAATACAGATACGCAGTATTTT. Its protein is CAQQGTSGNTDTQYF. The chain combines TRBV2 with TRBJ2-3; 10 positions match TRBD2. The trim removed 11 bases at V and 3 bases at J, leaving 11 bases unmatched. CDR3 length: 15 amino acids. In germline, CDR1 is SNHLY, CDR2 FYNNEI.

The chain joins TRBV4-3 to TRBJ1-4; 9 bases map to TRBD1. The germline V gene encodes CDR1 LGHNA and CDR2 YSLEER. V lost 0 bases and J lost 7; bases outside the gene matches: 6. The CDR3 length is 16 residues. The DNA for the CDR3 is TGCGCCAGCAGCCAAGATTCGGGACAGGGAAGTGAAAAACTGTTTTTT. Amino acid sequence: CASSQDSGQGSEKLFF.

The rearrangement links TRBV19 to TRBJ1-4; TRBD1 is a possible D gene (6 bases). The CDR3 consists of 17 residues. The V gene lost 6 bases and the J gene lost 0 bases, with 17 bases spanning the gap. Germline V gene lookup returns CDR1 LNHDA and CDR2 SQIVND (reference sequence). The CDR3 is CASRDRVSIATNEKLFF. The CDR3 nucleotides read TGTGCCAGTAGGGACAGAGTGTCTATTGCAACTAATGAAAAACTGTTTTTT. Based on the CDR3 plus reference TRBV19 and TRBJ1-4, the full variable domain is DGGITQSPKYLFRKEGQNVTLSCEQNLNHDAMYWYRQDPGQGLRLIYYSQIVNDFQKGDIAEGYSVSREKKESFPLTVTSAQKNPTAFYLCASRDRVSIATNEKLFFGSGTQLSVL.

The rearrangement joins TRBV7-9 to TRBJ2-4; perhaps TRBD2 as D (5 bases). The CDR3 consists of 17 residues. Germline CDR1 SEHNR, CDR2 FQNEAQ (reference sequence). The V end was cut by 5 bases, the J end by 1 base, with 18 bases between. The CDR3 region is CASSPPDLGVAKNIQYF. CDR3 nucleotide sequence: TGTGCCAGCAGCCCCCCGGACTTGGGTGTCGCCAAAAACATTCAGTACTTC.

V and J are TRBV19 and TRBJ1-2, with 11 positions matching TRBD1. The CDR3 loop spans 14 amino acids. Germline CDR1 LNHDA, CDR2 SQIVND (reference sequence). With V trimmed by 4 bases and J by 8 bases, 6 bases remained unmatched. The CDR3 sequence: CASSRGQGAGGYTF. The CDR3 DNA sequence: TGTGCCAGTAGTAGAGGACAGGGGGCTGGCGGCTACACCTTC.

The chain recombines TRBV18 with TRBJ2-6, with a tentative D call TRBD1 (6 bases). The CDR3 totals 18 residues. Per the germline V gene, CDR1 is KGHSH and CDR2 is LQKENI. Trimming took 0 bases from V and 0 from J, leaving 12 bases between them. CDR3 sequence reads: CASSPPPTGLSGANVLTF. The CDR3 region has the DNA TGTGCCAGCTCACCACCGCCGACAGGCCTCTCTGGGGCCAACGTCCTGACTTTC.

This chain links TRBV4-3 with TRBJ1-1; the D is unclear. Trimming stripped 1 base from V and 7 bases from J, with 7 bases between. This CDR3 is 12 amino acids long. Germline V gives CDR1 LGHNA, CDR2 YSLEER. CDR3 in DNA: TGCGCCAGCAGCCAAGGGACTTTTGAAGCTTTCTTT. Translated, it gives CASSQGTFEAFF.

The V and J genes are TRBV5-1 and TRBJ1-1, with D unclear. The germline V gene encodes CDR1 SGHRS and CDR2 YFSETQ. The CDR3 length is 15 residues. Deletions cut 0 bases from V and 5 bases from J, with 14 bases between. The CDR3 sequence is CASSLESPTGTEAFF. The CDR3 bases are TGCGCCAGCAGCTTGGAGAGCCCTACGGGAACTGAAGCTTTCTTT.

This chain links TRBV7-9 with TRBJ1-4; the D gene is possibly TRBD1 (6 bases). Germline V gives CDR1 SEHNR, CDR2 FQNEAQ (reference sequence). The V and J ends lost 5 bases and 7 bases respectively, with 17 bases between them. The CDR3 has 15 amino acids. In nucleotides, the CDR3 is TGTGCCAGCAGCCCGTATGAGGGGGTGGCTGAAAAACTGTTTTTT. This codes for CASSPYEGVAEKLFF.

The CDR3 loop is CASSPTGGSNYGYTF. The CDR3 DNA is TGTGCCAGCAGCCCTACAGGCGGCTCTAACTATGGCTACACCTTC. The rearrangement uses TRBV11-3 and TRBJ1-2, with D possibly matching TRBD1 (5 bases). This CDR3 has 15 amino acids. Trimming took off 5 bases at V and 0 bases at J, with 13 bases between the two ends. Germline lookup yields CDR1 SGHNT and CDR2 YENEEA.

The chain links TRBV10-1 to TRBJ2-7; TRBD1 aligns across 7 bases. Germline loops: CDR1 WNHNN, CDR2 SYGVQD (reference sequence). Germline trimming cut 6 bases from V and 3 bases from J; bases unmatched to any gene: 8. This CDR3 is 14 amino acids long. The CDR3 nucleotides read TGCGCCAGCAGCCCTGGGACAGTTCTCTACGAGCAGTACTTC. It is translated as CASSPGTVLYEQYF.

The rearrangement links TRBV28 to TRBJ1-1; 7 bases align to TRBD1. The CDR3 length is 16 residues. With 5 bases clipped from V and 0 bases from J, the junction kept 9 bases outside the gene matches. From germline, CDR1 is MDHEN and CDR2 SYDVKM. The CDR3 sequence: CASSIILQGMNTEAFF. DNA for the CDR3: TGTGCCAGCAGTATCATCCTACAGGGGATGAACACTGAAGCTTTCTTT.